These 10 T cell receptor beta chains originate from one sample sequenced in a study of blood T cells in healthy people across ages. It was with a sample-barcoded 5' primer and a J-beta primer mix that a second PCR of roughly 7 to 12 cycles was run. TCRdb reanalysed the 5' RACE reads using MiXCR and keeps one entry per CDR3 protein. The data hold 1.5 million to 2 million distinct CDR3 sequences, with 49% observed a single time. Source material: blood. The receptors originated from a woman aged 40 to 55 in good health.

J is TRBJ1-2 and V is TRBV20-1; TRBD1 matches 7 bases. The V segment lost 5 bases and the J segment 5 bases; nucleotides outside the gene matches: 8. Germline V gene lookup returns CDR1 DFQATT and CDR2 SNEGSKA (reference sequence). The length of the CDR3 is 13 residues. DNA of the CDR3: TGCAGTGCTCGCAACAGGGGTCTGTATGGCTACACCTTC. This translates into CSARNRGLYGYTF.

The gene calls are TRBV20-1 and TRBJ2-1; D perhaps matches TRBD2 (6 bases). The CDR3 is 17 amino acids. V was shortened by 0 bases and J by 9 bases, with 24 bases between the two germline ends. Germline CDR1 and CDR2: DFQATT and SNEGSKA (reference sequence). CDR3 sequence: CSARDGRRAGIQREQFF. The DNA of the CDR3 is TGCAGTGCTAGAGACGGCCGACGGGCGGGGATTCAGCGTGAGCAGTTCTTC.

This clonotype was seen only once. V and J are TRBV5-1 and TRBJ1-1, with TRBD1 identical over 10 bases. The CDR3 spans 16 residues. Germline V CDR1 and CDR2: SGHRS, YFSETQ. The V and J ends lost 4 bases and 1 base, in that order; junction bases with no gene match: 7. The CDR3 reads CASSIGQGEGNTEAFF. The DNA for the CDR3 is TGCGCCAGCAGCATAGGACAGGGGGAAGGGAACACTGAAGCTTTCTTT. Filled out from reference TRBV5-1 and TRBJ1-1, the complete variable domain reads KAGVTQTPRYLIKTRGQQVTLSCSPISGHRSVSWYQQTPGQGLQFLFEYFSETQRNKGNFPGRFSGRQFSNSRSEMNVSTLELGDSALYLCASSIGQGEGNTEAFFGQGTRLTVV.

The chain uses TRBV2 and TRBJ2-7, with D unresolved. From germline, CDR1 is SNHLY and CDR2 FYNNEI. Trimming took 4 bases from V and 12 from J, leaving 16 bases between them. The CDR3 sequence is 12 residues long. The CDR3 loop is CASSVGSAPRYF. The CDR3 DNA sequence: TGTGCCAGCAGTGTAGGTTCGGCCCCTAGGTACTTC.

This clonotype turned up a few times. The chain has TRBV6-2 or TRBV6-3 and TRBJ2-5; 7 bases are shared with TRBD1. J gave up 3 bases and V 0 bases, and 4 bases lay outside the gene matches. The CDR3 covers 15 residues. Looked up from germline, CDR1 is MNHEY and CDR2 is SVGEGT. CDR3 sequence: CASSYSRTGKETQYF. CDR3 nucleotide sequence: TGTGCCAGCAGTTACTCGAGGACAGGCAAAGAGACCCAGTACTTC.

This clonotype came up a few times. The DNA of the CDR3 is TGTGCCAGCAGTGCTAATGGGATTCAAGAGACCCAGTACTTC. Its translation is CASSANGIQETQYF. The chain couples TRBV7-8 to TRBJ2-5; D unresolved. V shed 6 bases and J shed 2 bases, with 13 bases lying between them. CDR3 length: 14 residues. Germline V gives CDR1 SGHVS, CDR2 FQNEAQ.

The chain couples TRBV6-2 or TRBV6-3 to TRBJ2-7; no clear D gene. The length of the CDR3 is 14 residues. Germline CDR1 and CDR2: MNHEY and SVGEGT. V lost 5 bases and J 3 bases, leaving 14 bases between the germline ends. CDR3 nucleotides: TGTGCCAGCAGTGCGCCGGGCCAGATCTACGAGCAGTACTTC. It translates to CASSAPGQIYEQYF.

This chain links TRBV20-1 with TRBJ2-7; the match to TRBD2 covers 10 bases. Per germline, CDR1 DFQATT and CDR2 SNEGSKA (reference sequence). V shed 2 bases, J shed 1 base, and the junction held 5 bases outside the gene matches. This CDR3 contains 15 residues. The CDR3 loop reads CSARPSGGLSYEQYF. Written as DNA, the CDR3 is TGCAGTGCTAGACCTAGCGGGGGCCTTTCCTACGAGCAGTACTTC.

The rearrangement links TRBV29-1 to TRBJ1-1; D unresolved. CDR1 is SQVTM, CDR2 ANQGSEA, per germline. Trimming stripped 3 bases from V and 7 bases from J, with 12 bases between. The CDR3 contains 12 residues. The CDR3 is CSVEEVFSEAFF. In DNA, the CDR3 is TGCAGCGTTGAGGAGGTTTTCAGTGAAGCTTTCTTT.

The J gene is TRBJ1-5, the V gene TRBV29-1, with D tentatively TRBD1 (6 bases). V was cut by 6 bases and J by 4 bases, with 13 bases left in between. The CDR3 is 13 residues long. CDR1 and CDR2 (germline): SQVTM, ANQGSEA. CDR3 in amino acids: CSVIDRLNQPQHF. CDR3 nucleotide sequence: TGCAGCGTGATCGACAGGCTTAATCAGCCCCAGCATTTT. Based on the CDR3 plus reference TRBV29-1 and TRBJ1-5, the full variable domain is SAVISQKPSRDICQRGTSLTIQCQVDSQVTMMFWYRQQPGQSLTLIATANQGSEATYESGFVIDKFPISRPNLTFSTLTVSNMSPEDSSIYLCSVIDRLNQPQHFGDGTRLSIL.